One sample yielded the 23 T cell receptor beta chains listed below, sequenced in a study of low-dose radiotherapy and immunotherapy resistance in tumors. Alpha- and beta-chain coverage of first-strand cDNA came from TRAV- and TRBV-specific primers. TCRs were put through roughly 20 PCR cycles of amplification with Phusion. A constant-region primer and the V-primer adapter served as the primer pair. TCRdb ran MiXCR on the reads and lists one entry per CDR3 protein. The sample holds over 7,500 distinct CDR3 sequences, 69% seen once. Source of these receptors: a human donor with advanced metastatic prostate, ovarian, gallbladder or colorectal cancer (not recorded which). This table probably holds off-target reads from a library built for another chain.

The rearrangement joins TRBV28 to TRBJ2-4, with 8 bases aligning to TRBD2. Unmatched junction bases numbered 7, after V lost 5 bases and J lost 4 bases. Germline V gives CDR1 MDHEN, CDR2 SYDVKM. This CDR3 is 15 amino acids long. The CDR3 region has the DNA TGTGCCAGCAGTCCCCAGGCGGGAGGTAAAAACATTCAGTACTTC. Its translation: CASSPQAGGKNIQYF.

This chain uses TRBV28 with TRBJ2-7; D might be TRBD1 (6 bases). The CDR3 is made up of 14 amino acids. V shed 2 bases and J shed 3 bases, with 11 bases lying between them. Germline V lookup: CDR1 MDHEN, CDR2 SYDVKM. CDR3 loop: CASSLLQGNYEQYF. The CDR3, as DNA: TGTGCCAGCAGTTTACTTCAGGGGAACTACGAGCAGTACTTC.

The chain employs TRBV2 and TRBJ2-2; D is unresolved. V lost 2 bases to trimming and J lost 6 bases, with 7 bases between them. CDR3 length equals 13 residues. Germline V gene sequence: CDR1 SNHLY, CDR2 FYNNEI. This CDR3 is CASSEFPAGELFF. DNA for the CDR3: TGTGCCAGCAGTGAATTCCCGGCCGGGGAGCTGTTTTTT.

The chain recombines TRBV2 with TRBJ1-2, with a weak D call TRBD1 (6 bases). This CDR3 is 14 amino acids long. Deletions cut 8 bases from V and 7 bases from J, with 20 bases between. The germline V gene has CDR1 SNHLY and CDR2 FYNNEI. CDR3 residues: CASSQLGGQGGYTF. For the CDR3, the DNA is TGTGCCAGCTCTCAACTTGGGGGGCAGGGTGGCTACACCTTC. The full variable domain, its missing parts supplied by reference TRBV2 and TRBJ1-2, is EPEVTQTPSHQVTQMGQEVILRCVPISNHLYFYWYRQILGQKVEFLVSFYNNEISEKSEIFDDQFSVERPDGSNFTLKIRSTKLEDSAMYFCASSQLGGQGGYTFGSGTRLTVV.

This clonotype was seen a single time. Here the CDR3 DNA reads TGTGCCAGCAGTGCGGGGGGACTAGCGGTTCCCTTTGAGCAGTTCTTC. Translated: CASSAGGLAVPFEQFF. The gene calls are TRBV26 and TRBJ2-1; TRBD2 reflects the table's D call only, with no check against the DNA. TRBV26 is listed as a pseudogene. The CDR3 contains 16 residues.

The CDR3 spells CASSQTESSYNEQFF. For the CDR3, the DNA is TGTGCCAGCAGCCAGACAGAGAGCTCCTACAATGAGCAGTTCTTC. The rearrangement joins TRBV5-5 to TRBJ2-1; D perhaps matches TRBD1 (5 bases). The germline V gene encodes CDR1 SGHKS and CDR2 YYEKEE (reference sequence). The CDR3 runs to 15 residues. Trimming pared 4 bases from V and 0 bases from J, leaving 11 bases between. Complete variable domain (other parts from reference TRBV5-5 and TRBJ2-1): DAGVTQSPTHLIKTRGQQVTLRCSPISGHKSVSWYQQVLGQGPQFIFQYYEKEERGRGNFPDRFSARQFPNYSSELNVNALLLGDSALYLCASSQTESSYNEQFFGPGTRLTVL.

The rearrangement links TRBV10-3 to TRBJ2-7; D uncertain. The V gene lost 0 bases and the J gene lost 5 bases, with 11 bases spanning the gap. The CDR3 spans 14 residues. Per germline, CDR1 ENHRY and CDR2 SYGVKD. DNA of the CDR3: TGTGCCATCAGTGAGTCGGGTCCTCCCAACGAGCAGTACTTC. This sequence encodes CAISESGPPNEQYF.

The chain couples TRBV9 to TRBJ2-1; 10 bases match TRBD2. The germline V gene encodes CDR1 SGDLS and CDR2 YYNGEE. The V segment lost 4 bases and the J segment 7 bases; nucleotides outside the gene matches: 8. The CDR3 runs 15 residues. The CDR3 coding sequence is TGTGCCAGCAGCCTCCAAGCGGGGGGGATTAATGAGCAGTTCTTC. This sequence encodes CASSLQAGGINEQFF.

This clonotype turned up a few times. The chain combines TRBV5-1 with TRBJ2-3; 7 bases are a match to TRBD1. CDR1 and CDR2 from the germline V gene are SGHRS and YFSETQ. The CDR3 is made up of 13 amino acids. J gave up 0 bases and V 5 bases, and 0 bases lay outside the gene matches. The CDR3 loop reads CASRQGSTDTQYF. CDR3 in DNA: TGCGCCAGCAGACAGGGGAGCACAGATACGCAGTATTTT.

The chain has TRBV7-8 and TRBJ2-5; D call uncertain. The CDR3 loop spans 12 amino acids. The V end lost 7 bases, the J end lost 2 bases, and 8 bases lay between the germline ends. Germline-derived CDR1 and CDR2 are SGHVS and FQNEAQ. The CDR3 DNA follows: TGTGCCAGCACCCCCCATCAAGAGACCCAGTACTTC. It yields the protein CASTPHQETQYF.

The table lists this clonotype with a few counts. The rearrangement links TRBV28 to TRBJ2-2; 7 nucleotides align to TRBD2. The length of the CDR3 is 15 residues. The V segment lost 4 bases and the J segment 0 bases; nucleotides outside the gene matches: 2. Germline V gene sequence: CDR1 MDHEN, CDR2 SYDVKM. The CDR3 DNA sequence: TGTGCCAGCAGTTCCGCGGGGGCGAACACCGGGGAGCTGTTTTTT. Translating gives CASSSAGANTGELFF.

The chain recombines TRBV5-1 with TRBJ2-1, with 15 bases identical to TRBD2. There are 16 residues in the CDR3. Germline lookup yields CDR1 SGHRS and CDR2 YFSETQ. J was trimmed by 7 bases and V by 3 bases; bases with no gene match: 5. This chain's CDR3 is CASSSGLAGGWNEQFF. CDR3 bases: TGCGCCAGCAGCTCGGGACTAGCGGGAGGATGGAATGAGCAGTTCTTC.

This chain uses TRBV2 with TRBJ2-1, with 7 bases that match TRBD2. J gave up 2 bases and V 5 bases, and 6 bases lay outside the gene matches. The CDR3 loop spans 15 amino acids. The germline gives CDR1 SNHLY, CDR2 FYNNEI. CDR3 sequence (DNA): TGTGCCAGCAGTATTAGCGGGCCTACCTACAATGAGCAGTTCTTC. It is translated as CASSISGPTYNEQFF.

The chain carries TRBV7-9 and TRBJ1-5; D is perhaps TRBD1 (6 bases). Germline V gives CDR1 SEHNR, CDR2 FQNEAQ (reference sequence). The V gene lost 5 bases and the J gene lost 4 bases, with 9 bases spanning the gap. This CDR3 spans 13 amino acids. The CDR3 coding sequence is TGTGCCAGCAGCGAAACAGGGAATCAGCCCCAGCATTTT. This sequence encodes CASSETGNQPQHF.

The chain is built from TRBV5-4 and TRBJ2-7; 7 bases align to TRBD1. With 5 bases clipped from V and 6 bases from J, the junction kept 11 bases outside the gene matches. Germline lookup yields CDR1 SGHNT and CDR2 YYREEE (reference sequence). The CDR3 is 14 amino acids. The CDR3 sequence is CASRPFDRAPEQYF. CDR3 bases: TGTGCCAGCAGACCTTTCGACAGGGCCCCCGAGCAGTACTTC.

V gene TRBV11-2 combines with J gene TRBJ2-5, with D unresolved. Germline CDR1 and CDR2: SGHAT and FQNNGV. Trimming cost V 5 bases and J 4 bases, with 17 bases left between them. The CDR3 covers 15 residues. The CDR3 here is CASSGFGEVLETQYF. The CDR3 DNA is TGTGCCAGCAGCGGCTTTGGAGAGGTTCTAGAGACCCAGTACTTC.

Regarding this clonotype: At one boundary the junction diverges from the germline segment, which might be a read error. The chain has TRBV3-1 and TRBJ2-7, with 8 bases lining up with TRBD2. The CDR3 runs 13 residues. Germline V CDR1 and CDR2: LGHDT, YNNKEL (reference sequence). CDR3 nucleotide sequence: TGTGCCAGCAGCTCTTCCACGCCAGGACTAGCAAAATTC. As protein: CASSSSTPGLAKF.

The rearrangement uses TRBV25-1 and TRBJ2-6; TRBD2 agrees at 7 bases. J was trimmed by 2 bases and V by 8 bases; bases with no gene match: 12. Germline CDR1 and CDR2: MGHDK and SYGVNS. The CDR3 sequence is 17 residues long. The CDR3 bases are TGTGCCAGCTTGCGAGCGGGGTCAACCCCTGGGGCCAACGTCCTGACTTTC. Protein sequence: CASLRAGSTPGANVLTF.

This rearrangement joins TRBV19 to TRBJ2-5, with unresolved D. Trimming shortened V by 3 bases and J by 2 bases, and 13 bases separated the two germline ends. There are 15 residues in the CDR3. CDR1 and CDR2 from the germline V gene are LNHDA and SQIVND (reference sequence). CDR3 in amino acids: CASSIRHIQQETQYF. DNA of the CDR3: TGTGCCAGTAGTATCCGGCACATACAACAAGAGACCCAGTACTTC.

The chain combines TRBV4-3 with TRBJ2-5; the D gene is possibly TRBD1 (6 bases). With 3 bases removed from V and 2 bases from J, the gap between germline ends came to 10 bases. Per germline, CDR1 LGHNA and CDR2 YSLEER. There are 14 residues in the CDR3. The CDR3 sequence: CASSQDSGQETQYF. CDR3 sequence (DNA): TGCGCCAGCAGCCAGGACAGTGGGCAAGAGACCCAGTACTTC.

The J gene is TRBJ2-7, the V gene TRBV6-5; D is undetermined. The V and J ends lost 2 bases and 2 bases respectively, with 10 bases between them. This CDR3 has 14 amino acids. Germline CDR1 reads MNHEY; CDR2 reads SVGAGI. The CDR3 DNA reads TGTGCCAGCAGTTACGCACGGTCCGCCTACGAGCAGTACTTC. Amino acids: CASSYARSAYEQYF.

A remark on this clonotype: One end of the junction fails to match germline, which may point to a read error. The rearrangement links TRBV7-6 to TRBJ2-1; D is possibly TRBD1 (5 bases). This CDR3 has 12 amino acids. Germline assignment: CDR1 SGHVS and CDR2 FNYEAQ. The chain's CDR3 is CASSLESQVLVF. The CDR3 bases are TGTGCCAGCAGCTTAGAGTCACAGGTACTGGTCTTC.

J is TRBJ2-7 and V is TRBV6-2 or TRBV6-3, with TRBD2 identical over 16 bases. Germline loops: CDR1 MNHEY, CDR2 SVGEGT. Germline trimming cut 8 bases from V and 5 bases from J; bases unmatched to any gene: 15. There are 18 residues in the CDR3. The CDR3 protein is CASPGPGLAGGPEDEQYF. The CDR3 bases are TGTGCCAGCCCTGGACCGGGACTAGCGGGAGGGCCAGAGGACGAGCAGTACTTC.